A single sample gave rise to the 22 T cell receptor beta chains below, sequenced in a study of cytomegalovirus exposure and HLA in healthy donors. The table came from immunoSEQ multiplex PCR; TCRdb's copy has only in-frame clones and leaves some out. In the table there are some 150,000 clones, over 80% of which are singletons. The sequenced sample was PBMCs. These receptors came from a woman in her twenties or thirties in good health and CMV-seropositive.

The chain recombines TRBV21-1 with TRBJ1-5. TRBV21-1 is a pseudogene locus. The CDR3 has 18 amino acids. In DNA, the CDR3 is TGTGCCAGCAGCAAATCTCTTGATCCGGGAGAAAGCAATCAGCCCCAGCATTTT. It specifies CASSKSLDPGESNQPQHF.

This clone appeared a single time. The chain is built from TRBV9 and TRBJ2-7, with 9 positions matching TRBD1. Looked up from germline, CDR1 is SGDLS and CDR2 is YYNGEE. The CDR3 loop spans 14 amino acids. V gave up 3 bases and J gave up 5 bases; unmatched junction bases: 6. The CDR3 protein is CASSAPGQGHEQYF. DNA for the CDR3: TGTGCCAGCAGCGCACCGGGACAGGGCCACGAGCAGTACTTC.

CDR3 nucleotide sequence: TGTGCCAGCAGTATAGAGGGAGGATACGAGCAGTACTTC. Translated: CASSIEGGYEQYF. The J gene is TRBJ2-7, the V gene TRBV6-5; TRBD2 might be the D (6 bases). V was trimmed by 5 bases and J by 4 bases, leaving 12 bases between them. This CDR3 has 13 residues. Germline CDR1 is MNHEY and CDR2 is SVGAGI.

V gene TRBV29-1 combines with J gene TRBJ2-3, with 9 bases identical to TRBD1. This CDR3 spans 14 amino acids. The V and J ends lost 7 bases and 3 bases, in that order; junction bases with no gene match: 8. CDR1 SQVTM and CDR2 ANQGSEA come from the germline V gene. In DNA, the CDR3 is TGCAGCGCTAGCCCCGGGACAGGGACAGATACGCAGTATTTT. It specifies CSASPGTGTDTQYF.

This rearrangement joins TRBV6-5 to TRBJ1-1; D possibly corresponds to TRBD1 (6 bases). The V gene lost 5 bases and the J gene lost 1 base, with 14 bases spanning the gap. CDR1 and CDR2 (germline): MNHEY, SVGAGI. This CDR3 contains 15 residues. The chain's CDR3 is CASSQFMTGNTEAFF. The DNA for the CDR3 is TGTGCCAGCAGTCAATTTATGACAGGGAACACTGAAGCTTTCTTT.

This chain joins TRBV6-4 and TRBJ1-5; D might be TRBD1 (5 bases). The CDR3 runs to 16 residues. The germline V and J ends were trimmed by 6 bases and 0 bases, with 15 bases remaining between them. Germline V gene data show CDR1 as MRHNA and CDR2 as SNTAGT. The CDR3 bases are TGTGCCAGCAGCCCACCCCGACAGATTAGCAATCAGCCCCAGCATTTT. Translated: CASSPPRQISNQPQHF.

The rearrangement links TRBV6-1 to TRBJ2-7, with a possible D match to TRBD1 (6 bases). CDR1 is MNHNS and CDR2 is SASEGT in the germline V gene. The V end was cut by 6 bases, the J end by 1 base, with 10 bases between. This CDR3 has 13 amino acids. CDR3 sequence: CASSHRESYEQYF. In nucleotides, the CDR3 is TGTGCCAGCAGCCACAGGGAGTCCTACGAGCAGTACTTC.

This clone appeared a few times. CDR3 in amino acids: CASSFYIGRGNTEAFF. In nucleotides, the CDR3 is TGTGCCAGCAGTTTCTACATCGGGAGGGGGAACACTGAAGCTTTCTTT. The chain couples TRBV28 to TRBJ1-1; possibly TRBD1 for D (5 bases). Trimming took 3 bases from V and 1 from J, leaving 15 bases between them. The V gene's germline CDR1 is MDHEN and CDR2 SYDVKM. The CDR3 totals 16 residues.

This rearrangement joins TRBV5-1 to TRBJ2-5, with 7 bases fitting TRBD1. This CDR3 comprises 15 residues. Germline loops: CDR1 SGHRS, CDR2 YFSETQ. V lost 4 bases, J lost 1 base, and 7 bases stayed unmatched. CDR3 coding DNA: TGCGCCAGCAGCCTTCTAAGGGGGCCCCAAGAGACCCAGTACTTC. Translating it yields CASSLLRGPQETQYF.

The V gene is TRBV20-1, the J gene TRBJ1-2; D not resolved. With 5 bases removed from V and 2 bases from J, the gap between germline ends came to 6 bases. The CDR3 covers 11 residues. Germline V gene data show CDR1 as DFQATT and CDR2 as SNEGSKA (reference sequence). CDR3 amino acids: CSAPVNYGYTF. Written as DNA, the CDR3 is TGCAGTGCTCCCGTGAACTATGGCTACACCTTC.

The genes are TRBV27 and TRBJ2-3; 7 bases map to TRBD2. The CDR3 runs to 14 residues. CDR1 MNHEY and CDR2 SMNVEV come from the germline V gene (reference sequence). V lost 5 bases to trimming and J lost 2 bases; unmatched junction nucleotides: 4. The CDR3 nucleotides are TGTGCCAGCAGTCCCCTAGCGGCCACAGATACGCAGTATTTT. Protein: CASSPLAATDTQYF.

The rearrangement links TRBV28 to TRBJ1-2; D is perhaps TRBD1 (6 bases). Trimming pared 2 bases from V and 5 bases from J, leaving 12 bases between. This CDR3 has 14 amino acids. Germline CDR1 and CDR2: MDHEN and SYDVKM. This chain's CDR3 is CASSLKQQGYGYTF. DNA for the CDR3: TGTGCCAGCAGTTTAAAACAACAGGGTTATGGCTACACCTTC.

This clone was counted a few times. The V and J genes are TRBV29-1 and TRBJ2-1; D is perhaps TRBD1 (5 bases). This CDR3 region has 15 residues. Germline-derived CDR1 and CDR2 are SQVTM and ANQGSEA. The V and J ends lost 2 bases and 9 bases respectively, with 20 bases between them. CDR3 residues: CSVERSPGPTGEQFF. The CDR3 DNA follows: TGCAGCGTTGAAAGGTCTCCAGGGCCGACCGGTGAGCAGTTCTTC.

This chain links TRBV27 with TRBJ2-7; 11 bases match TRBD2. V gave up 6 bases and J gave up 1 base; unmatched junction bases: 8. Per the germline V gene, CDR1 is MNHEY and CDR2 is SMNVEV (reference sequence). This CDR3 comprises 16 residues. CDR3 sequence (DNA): TGTGCCAGCAGCTTGAATAGCGGGAGGGCGTCCTACGAGCAGTACTTC. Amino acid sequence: CASSLNSGRASYEQYF.

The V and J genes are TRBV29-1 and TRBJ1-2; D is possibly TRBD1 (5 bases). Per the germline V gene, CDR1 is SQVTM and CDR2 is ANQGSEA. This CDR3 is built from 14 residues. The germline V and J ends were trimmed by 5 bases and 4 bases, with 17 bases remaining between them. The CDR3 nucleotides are TGCAGCGTTACCGGGACTTTCTCGGGCTATGGCTACACCTTC. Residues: CSVTGTFSGYGYTF. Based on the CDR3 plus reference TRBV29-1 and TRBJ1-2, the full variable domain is SAVISQKPSRDICQRGTSLTIQCQVDSQVTMMFWYRQQPGQSLTLIATANQGSEATYESGFVIDKFPISRPNLTFSTLTVSNMSPEDSSIYLCSVTGTFSGYGYTFGSGTRLTVV.

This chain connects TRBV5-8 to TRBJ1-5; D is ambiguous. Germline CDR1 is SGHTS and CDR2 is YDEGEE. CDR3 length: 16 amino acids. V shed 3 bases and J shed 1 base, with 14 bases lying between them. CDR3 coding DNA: TGTGCCAGCAGCTCCCAGGCGGGCGGAAGCAATCAGCCCCAGCATTTT. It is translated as CASSSQAGGSNQPQHF.

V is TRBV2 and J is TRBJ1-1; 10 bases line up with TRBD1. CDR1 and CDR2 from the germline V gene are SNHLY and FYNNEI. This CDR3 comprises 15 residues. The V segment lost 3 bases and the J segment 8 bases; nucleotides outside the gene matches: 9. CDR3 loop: CASSDGDRGLYEAFF. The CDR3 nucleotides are TGTGCCAGCAGTGACGGGGACAGGGGCCTCTACGAAGCTTTCTTT.

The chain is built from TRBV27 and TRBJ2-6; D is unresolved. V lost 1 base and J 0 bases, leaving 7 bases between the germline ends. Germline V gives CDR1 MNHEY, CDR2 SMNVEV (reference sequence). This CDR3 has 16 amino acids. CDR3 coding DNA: TGTGCCAGCAGTTTATACACGAACTCTGGGGCCAACGTCCTGACTTTC. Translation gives CASSLYTNSGANVLTF.

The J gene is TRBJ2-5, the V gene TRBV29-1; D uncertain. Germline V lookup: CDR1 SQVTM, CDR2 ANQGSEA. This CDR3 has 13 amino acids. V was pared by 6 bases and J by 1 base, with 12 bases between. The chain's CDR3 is CSVASHTQETQYF. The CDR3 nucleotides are TGCAGCGTAGCTTCGCATACCCAAGAGACCCAGTACTTC.

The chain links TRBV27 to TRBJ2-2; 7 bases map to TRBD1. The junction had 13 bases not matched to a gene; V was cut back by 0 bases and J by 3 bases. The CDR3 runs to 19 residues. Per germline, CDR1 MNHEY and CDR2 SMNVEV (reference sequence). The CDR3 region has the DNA TGTGCCAGCAGTTTATCGCGGACAGGCCACGGTTGGGACACCGGGGAGCTGTTTTTT. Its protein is CASSLSRTGHGWDTGELFF.

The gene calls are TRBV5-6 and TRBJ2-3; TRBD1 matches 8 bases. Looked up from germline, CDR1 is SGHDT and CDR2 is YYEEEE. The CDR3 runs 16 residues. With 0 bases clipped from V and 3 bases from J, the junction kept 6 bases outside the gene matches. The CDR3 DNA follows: TGTGCCAGCAGCTTGGACAGGGGGAGGCTGACAGATACGCAGTATTTT. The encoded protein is CASSLDRGRLTDTQYF.

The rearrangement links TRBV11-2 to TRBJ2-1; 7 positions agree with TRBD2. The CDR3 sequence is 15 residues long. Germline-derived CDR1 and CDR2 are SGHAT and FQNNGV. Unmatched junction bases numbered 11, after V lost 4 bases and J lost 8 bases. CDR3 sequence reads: CASSYSGLVIYEQFF. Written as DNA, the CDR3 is TGTGCCAGCAGCTACTCAGGACTAGTTATATATGAGCAGTTCTTC.